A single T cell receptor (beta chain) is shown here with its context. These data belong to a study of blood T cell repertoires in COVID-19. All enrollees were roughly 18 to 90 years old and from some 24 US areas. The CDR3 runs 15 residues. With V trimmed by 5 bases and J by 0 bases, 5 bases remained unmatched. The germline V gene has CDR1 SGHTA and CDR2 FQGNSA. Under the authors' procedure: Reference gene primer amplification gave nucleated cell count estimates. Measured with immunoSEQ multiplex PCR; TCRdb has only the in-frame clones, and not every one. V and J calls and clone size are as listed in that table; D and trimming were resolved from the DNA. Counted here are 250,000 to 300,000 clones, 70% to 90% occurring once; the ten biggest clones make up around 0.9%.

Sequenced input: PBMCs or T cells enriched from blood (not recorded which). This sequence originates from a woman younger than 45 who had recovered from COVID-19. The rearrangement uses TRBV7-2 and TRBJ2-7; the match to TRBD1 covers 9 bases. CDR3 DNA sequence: TGTGCCAGCAGCCGTAACAGGGGGCCCTCCTACGAGCAGTACTTC. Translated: CASSRNRGPSYEQYF. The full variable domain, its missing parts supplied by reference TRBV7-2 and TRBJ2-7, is GAGVSQSPSNKVTEKGKDVELRCDPISGHTALYWYRQSLGQGLEFLIYFQGNSAPDKSGLPSDRFSAERTGGSVSTLTIQRTQQEDSAVYLCASSRNRGPSYEQYFGPGTRLTVT.